This T cell receptor beta chain was found in a study of shared clonotypes between healthy human individuals. A remark on this clone: Other DNA sequences of this sample code for an identical CDR3.

The method was immunoSEQ multiplex PCR; TCRdb's version includes in-frame clones alone and lacks a portion of them. The data contain approximately 1.5 million clones, 98% to 99% of them singletons. Trimming took 0 bases from V and 2 from J, leaving 9 bases between them. Germline CDR1 is SGHRS and CDR2 is YFSETQ. This CDR3 spans 15 amino acids. The TCR sequence derives from a man in his thirties or forties in good health. Sequenced sample: naive CD4+ T cells sorted from blood. Regarding subset: CD45RA+ positively selected. V gene TRBV5-1 combines with J gene TRBJ1-5; no definite D call. The DNA of the CDR3 is TGCGCCAGCAGCTTGGACCCAGGCGGCAATCAGCCCCAGCATTTT. Protein sequence: CASSLDPGGNQPQHF.